These T cell receptor beta chains were read from a single sample in a study of blood T cell repertoires in COVID-19. The method was immunoSEQ multiplex PCR; TCRdb's version includes in-frame clones alone and lacks a portion of them. The repertoire holds around 120,000 clones, 90% seen once, with under 2% in the top ten. The sequenced sample was peripheral blood. Receptor source: a human donor with active COVID-19. The donor label of this sample is uncertain. Both conserved end residues are part of each CDR3. Each record gives: J gene, V gene, clone size, D gene, CDR3 protein. D genes are given only for firm matches. For some rows the clone size is stated as once, few or many, or as a class when expanded; others skip it.

J gene: TRBJ2-1; V gene: TRBV7-3; clone size: NA; D gene: NA; CDR3 protein: CASSLHPPTPGSYNEQFF
J gene: TRBJ1-1; V gene: TRBV6-2/TRBV6-3; clone size: NA; D gene: TRBD1; CDR3 protein: CASSYWDRGRNTEAFF
J gene: TRBJ1-6; V gene: TRBV5-1; clone size: few; D gene: NA; CDR3 protein: CASSPSVGQNSPLHF
J gene: TRBJ2-7; V gene: TRBV9; clone size: NA; D gene: TRBD1; CDR3 protein: CASSVAWDRGAVQYF
J gene: TRBJ2-1; V gene: TRBV19; clone size: NA; D gene: TRBD1; CDR3 protein: CASSIGPPGQGNEQFF
J gene: TRBJ2-4; V gene: TRBV5-1; clone size: NA; D gene: TRBD1; CDR3 protein: CASSWRDRANIQYF
J gene: TRBJ1-1; V gene: TRBV19; clone size: NA; D gene: NA; CDR3 protein: CASSEPGRHKAFF
J gene: TRBJ2-6; V gene: TRBV7-8; clone size: NA; D gene: NA; CDR3 protein: CASSSPGSGANVLTF
J gene: TRBJ1-2; V gene: TRBV3-1/TRBV3-2; clone size: NA; D gene: TRBD1; CDR3 protein: CASSHVTGNYGYTF
J gene: TRBJ2-7; V gene: TRBV5-1; clone size: NA; D gene: TRBD1; CDR3 protein: CASSTGQGSYEQYF
J gene: TRBJ2-7; V gene: TRBV9; clone size: NA; D gene: TRBD1; CDR3 protein: CASSPRQGGVYEQYF
J gene: TRBJ2-7; V gene: TRBV7-2; clone size: NA; D gene: NA; CDR3 protein: CASSFLSVQTYEQYF
J gene: TRBJ2-7; V gene: TRBV12-3/TRBV12-4; clone size: NA; D gene: NA; CDR3 protein: CASSSQSYEQYF
J gene: TRBJ1-1; V gene: TRBV6-4; clone size: NA; D gene: NA; CDR3 protein: CASSDSRQSHTEAFF
J gene: TRBJ2-5; V gene: TRBV7-6; clone size: NA; D gene: NA; CDR3 protein: CASSLPAGRTEETQYF
J gene: TRBJ2-7; V gene: TRBV4-3; clone size: NA; D gene: TRBD1; CDR3 protein: CASSHVLGDRGLYEQYF
J gene: TRBJ2-3; V gene: TRBV9; clone size: NA; D gene: TRBD2; CDR3 protein: CASSRETGLAGREDTQYF
J gene: TRBJ2-7; V gene: TRBV5-5; clone size: NA; D gene: TRBD2; CDR3 protein: CASSLTSGVAEQYF
J gene: TRBJ2-5; V gene: TRBV4-2; clone size: once; D gene: TRBD1; CDR3 protein: CASSQSLGQGILETQYF